This T cell receptor (beta chain) was captured in a study of cytomegalovirus exposure and HLA in healthy donors. The length of the CDR3 is 17 residues. Germline V lookup: CDR1 LGHNA, CDR2 YSLEER. The J segment lost 6 bases and the V segment lost 4 bases, leaving 8 bases of the junction unmatched. In regard to this clone: Its antigen remains unknown.

Amplification used 60 Vbeta primers and 13 Jbeta primers. Only in-frame clones appear in the TCRdb table, and some are missing; sequencing was by immunoSEQ multiplex PCR. This table has over 200,000 clones, roughly 91% appearing once. Study-level points and caveats: Reported results showed that the classifier diagnosed cytomegalovirus status with high specificity and sensitivity.

This sequence was found in a woman between 18 and 29 years old in good health and CMV-seronegative. V usage is TRBV4-3 and J usage is TRBJ2-1; 14 nucleotides line up with TRBD2. Input material: PBMCs. CDR3 loop: CASSPMSGTSGSNEQFF. The CDR3 coding sequence is TGCGCCAGCAGCCCCATGTCCGGGACTAGCGGGAGCAATGAGCAGTTCTTC.